This T cell receptor (beta chain) was retrieved from a study of immune evolution from preneoplasia to lung adenocarcinoma. Between the mid-2010s and the late 2010s, patients underwent resection in Japan or China. H&E slides confirmed each diagnosis, reviewed by two pathologists independently. This clone was seen a single time. Its specificity is unknown. Overall study results and limits: Top clone frequencies peaked in normal lung, apparently declining through invasive adenocarcinoma.

Clones were read by immunoSEQ multiplex PCR, and TCRdb kept only the in-frame ones, dropping some. Among around 5,000 clones listed, 80% were seen once. The receptor was derived from a person aged 50-70 years with lung adenocarcinoma. Sequencing was done on a sample of FFPE normal lung tissue adjacent to the tumor.

Here the CDR3 DNA reads TGTGCCAGCAGCCTTTACGTTGGAAACACCATATATTTT. It specifies CASSLYVGNTIYF. The chain has TRBV6-5 and TRBJ1-3; D is unclear. CDR3 size: 13 residues. The germline gives CDR1 MNHEY, CDR2 SVGAGI. V was trimmed by 6 bases and J by 3 bases, leaving 9 bases between them.